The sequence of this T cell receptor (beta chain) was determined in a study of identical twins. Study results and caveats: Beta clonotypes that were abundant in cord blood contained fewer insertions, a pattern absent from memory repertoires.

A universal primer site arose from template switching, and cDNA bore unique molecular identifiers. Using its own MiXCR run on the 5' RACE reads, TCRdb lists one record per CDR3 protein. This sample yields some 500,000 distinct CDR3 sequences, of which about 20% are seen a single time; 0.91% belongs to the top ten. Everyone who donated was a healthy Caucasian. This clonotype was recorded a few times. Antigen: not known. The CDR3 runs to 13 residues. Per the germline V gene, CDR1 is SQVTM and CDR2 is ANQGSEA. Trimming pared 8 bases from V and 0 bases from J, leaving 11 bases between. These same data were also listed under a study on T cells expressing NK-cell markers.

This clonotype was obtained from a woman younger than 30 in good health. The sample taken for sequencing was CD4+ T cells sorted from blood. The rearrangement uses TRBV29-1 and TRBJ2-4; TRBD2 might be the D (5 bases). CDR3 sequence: CSHGDLAKNIQYF. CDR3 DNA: TGCAGCCACGGGGATTTAGCCAAAAACATTCAGTACTTC.